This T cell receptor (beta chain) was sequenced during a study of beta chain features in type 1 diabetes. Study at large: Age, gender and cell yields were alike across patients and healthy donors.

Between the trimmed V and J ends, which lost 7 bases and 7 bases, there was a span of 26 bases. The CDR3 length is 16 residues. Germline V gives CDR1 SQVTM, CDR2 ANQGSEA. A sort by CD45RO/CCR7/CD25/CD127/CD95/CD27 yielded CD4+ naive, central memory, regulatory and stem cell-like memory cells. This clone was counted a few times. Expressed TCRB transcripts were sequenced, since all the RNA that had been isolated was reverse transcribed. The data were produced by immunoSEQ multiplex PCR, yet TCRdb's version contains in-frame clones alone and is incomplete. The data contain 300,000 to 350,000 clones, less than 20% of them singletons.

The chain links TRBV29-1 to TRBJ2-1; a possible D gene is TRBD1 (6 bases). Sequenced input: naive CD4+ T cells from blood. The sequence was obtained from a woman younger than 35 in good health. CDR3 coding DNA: TGCAGCGCCAAGACCTTGGGACACCGTCTCTGGAATGAGCAGTTCTTC. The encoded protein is CSAKTLGHRLWNEQFF.